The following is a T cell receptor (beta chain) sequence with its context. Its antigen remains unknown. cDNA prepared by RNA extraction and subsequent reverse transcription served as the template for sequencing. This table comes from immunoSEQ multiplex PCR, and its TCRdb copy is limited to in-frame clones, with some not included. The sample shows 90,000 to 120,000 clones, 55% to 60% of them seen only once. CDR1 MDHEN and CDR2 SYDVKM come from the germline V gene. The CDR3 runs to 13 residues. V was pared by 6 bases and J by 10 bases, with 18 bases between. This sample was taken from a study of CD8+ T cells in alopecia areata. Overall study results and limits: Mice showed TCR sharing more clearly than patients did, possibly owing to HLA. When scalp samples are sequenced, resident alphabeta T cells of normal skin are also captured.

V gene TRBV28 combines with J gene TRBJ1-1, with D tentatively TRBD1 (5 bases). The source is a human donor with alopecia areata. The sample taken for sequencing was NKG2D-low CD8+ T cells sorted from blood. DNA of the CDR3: TGTGCCAGCAGACATGACAGACACCAGGGAGCTTTCTTT. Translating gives CASRHDRHQGAFF.